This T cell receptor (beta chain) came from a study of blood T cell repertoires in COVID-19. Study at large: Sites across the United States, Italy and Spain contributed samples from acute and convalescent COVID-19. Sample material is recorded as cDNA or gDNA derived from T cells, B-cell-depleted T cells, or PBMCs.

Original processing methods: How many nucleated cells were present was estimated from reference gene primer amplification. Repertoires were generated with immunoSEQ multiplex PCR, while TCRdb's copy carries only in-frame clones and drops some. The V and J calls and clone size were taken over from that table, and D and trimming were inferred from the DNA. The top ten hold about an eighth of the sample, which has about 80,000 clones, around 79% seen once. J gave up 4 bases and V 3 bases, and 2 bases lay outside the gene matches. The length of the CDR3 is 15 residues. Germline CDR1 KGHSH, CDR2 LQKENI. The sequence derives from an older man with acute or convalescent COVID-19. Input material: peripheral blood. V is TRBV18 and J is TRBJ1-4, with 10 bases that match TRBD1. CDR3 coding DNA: TGTGCCAGCTCACCTGGACAGGGGGGTAATGAAAAACTGTTTTTT. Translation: CASSPGQGGNEKLFF. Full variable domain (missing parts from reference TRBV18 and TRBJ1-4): NAGVMQNPRHLVRRRGQEARLRCSPMKGHSHVYWYRQLPEEGLKFMVYLQKENIIDESGMPKERFSAEFPKEGPSILRIQQVVRGDSAAYFCASSPGQGGNEKLFFGSGTQLSVL.